A selection of T cell receptor beta chains follows, all from one sample in a study of cytotoxic CD8 clonotypes in ibrutinib-treated CLL. Method: immunoSEQ multiplex PCR; TCRdb's copy keeps in-frame clones and lacks some. The sample includes roughly 150,000 clones, roughly 88% of them seen just once. The sequencing here drew on PBMCs, taken at disease progression, from a patient treated with ibrutinib. The source of these receptors is a human donor with chronic lymphocytic leukemia. Each CDR3 is given with its conserved first and last residue. D genes are given only for firm matches. Size tells how often a clone was seen (once, few, many) or the class of an expanded clone, and some rows leave it out.

j_call clone_size v_call d_call cdr3_nt cdr3_aa
TRBJ1-3 . TRBV5-1 . TGCGCCAGCAGCTTGGGAGTTCGACAGTCTGGAAACACCATATATTTT CASSLGVRQSGNTIYF
TRBJ1-1 once TRBV9 . TGTGCCAGCAGCGTAGGTGGGGACACTGAAGCTTTCTTT CASSVGGDTEAFF
TRBJ2-7 . TRBV7-2 . TGTGCCAGCAGCTTAGCCGTTTCGGGCGGGGCAAGCTCCTACGAGCAGTACTTC CASSLAVSGGASSYEQYF
TRBJ1-1 . TRBV19 . TGTGCCAGTAGGGTTGCAGGCCTGAACACTGAAGCTTTCTTT CASRVAGLNTEAFF
TRBJ2-4 . TRBV2 . TGTGCCAGCAGTGAGGAATGGGCCGACCGGAACATTCAGTACTTC CASSEEWADRNIQYF
TRBJ2-1 many TRBV9 . TGTGCCAGCAGCGTAGGATGGAATGAGCAGTTCTTC CASSVGWNEQFF
TRBJ1-1 . TRBV10-1 . TGCGCCAGCAGTGAGTCGATCGGGGGAGGGTCGGACACTGAAGCTTTCTTT CASSESIGGGSDTEAFF
TRBJ2-1 once TRBV30 TRBD2 TGTGCCTGGGGCCCAAGCGGGAGGGATCATGAGCAGTTCTTC CAWGPSGRDHEQFF
TRBJ2-7 . TRBV7-9 TRBD1 TGTGCCAGCAGCCCACAACAGGGGAACTACGAGCAGTACTTC CASSPQQGNYEQYF
TRBJ1-3 . TRBV15 TRBD1 TGTGCCACCAGCAGAGATCCCGGACAGGGTTTAAGTGGCGGAAACACCATATATTTT CATSRDPGQGLSGGNTIYF
TRBJ1-4 . TRBV28 TRBD1 TGTGCCAGCAGTTCTTCCGGGACAGGGCGTGAAAAACTGTTTTTT CASSSSGTGREKLFF
TRBJ1-5 . TRBV28 . TGTGCCAGCAGTTTCGGTTTAAGGCAGCCCCAGCATTTT CASSFGLRQPQHF
TRBJ1-5 . TRBV6-1 TRBD1 TGTGCCAGGGGGACAGGGGACAGCAATCAGCCCCAGCATTTT CARGTGDSNQPQHF
TRBJ2-7 once TRBV27 . TGTGCCAGCAGTTTCACGGGACTTCCCTACGAGCAGTACTTC CASSFTGLPYEQYF
TRBJ2-2 . TRBV5-1 . TGCGCCAGCAGCTTGAATGCAGCGGTAGACGACGGGGAGCTGTTTTTT CASSLNAAVDDGELFF